A selection of T cell receptor beta chains follows, all from one sample in a study of molecular identifiers for immune sequencing clone quantification. TCRdb re-called the PCR reads through MiXCR, storing one row per CDR3 protein. The sample has fewer than 45,000 distinct CDR3 sequences, roughly 22% seen once. Sequenced material: naive CD8+ T cells from blood, with Jurkat cell RNA spiked in. These receptors all stem from a human donor in good health. Some libraries in this study had Jurkat cell RNA spiked in. CDR3s include the opening cysteine and the closing phenylalanine or tryptophan. The order of the fields is V gene, J gene, clone size, D gene, CDR3 protein, CDR3 DNA. D genes are given only for firm matches. Size values are once, few and many counts, or a class for expanded clones, and some rows have none.

v_gene: TRBV19
j_gene: TRBJ2-3
abundance: -
d_gene: TRBD2
CDR3aa: CASSTLLAGAPDTQYF
CDR3nt: TGTGCCAGTAGTACCCTCCTGGCGGGAGCCCCCGATACGCAGTATTTT

v_gene: TRBV29-1
j_gene: TRBJ2-2
abundance: many
d_gene: TRBD1
CDR3aa: CSVAGQGRTGELFF
CDR3nt: TGCAGCGTTGCAGGACAGGGGCGCACCGGGGAGCTGTTTTTT

v_gene: TRBV15
j_gene: TRBJ2-3
abundance: many
d_gene: TRBD2
CDR3aa: CATSDPSGGQTSRTDTQYF
CDR3nt: TGTGCCACCAGCGACCCTAGCGGGGGCCAGACCTCTCGCACAGATACGCAGTATTTT

v_gene: TRBV7-9
j_gene: TRBJ2-3
abundance: many
d_gene: -
CDR3aa: CASSYGMGETDTQYF
CDR3nt: TGTGCCAGCAGCTACGGCATGGGGGAGACAGATACGCAGTATTTT

v_gene: TRBV6-1
j_gene: TRBJ2-1
abundance: many
d_gene: TRBD1
CDR3aa: CASSDWDRYNEQFF
CDR3nt: TGTGCCAGCAGTGACTGGGACAGGTACAATGAGCAGTTCTTC

v_gene: TRBV28
j_gene: TRBJ2-5
abundance: many
d_gene: -
CDR3aa: CASSWLAETQYF
CDR3nt: TGTGCCAGCAGTTGGCTAGCTGAGACCCAGTACTTC

v_gene: TRBV12-3/TRBV12-4
j_gene: TRBJ2-5
abundance: many
d_gene: TRBD2
CDR3aa: CASSLDSGKETQYF
CDR3nt: TGTGCCAGCAGTCTCGATAGCGGGAAAGAGACCCAGTACTTC

v_gene: TRBV6-5
j_gene: TRBJ2-5
abundance: few
d_gene: TRBD2
CDR3aa: CASSYSVASGYQETQYF
CDR3nt: TGTGCCAGCAGTTACTCGGTTGCTAGCGGGTATCAAGAGACCCAGTACTTC

v_gene: TRBV7-9
j_gene: TRBJ1-4
abundance: many
d_gene: TRBD1
CDR3aa: CASSPDRQGTNEKLFF
CDR3nt: TGTGCCAGCAGCCCGGATCGACAGGGCACAAATGAAAAACTGTTTTTT

v_gene: TRBV10-2
j_gene: TRBJ1-5
abundance: -
d_gene: -
CDR3aa: CASSDMGVSNQPQHF
CDR3nt: TGCGCCAGCAGTGATATGGGTGTCAGCAATCAGCCCCAGCATTTT

v_gene: TRBV7-9
j_gene: TRBJ2-5
abundance: many
d_gene: TRBD1
CDR3aa: CASSSFRDSLGETQYF
CDR3nt: TGTGCCAGCAGCTCTTTTCGGGACAGTCTAGGAGAGACCCAGTACTTC